Shown below are 10 T cell receptor beta chains from a single sample sequenced in a study of CD4 T cells in relation to SARS-CoV-2 and coronaviruses. Some clones are missing from TCRdb's copy, which holds only in-frame ones; the method was immunoSEQ multiplex PCR. The table lists over 10,000 clones, approximately 82% of them singletons. Unexposed donor CD4+ T cells date from about 2010-2018, before the COVID-19 pandemic. After roughly 9 days of culture, CD4+ T cells were isolated. Their recognized antigens are unknown. Sequencing was done on a sample of CD4+ T cells from PBMCs, cultured in vitro. Receptors were obtained from a human donor in good health.

This chain joins TRBV19 and TRBJ2-2; either TRBD1 or TRBD2 may supply D (5 bases each). V shed 10 bases and J shed 2 bases, with 20 bases lying between them. Germline CDR1 reads LNHDA; CDR2 reads SQIVND (reference sequence). The CDR3 totals 16 residues. The CDR3 region is CATRAGVTTNTGELFF. The CDR3 DNA is TGTGCCACCAGGGCAGGAGTGACTACTAACACCGGGGAGCTGTTTTTT.

CDR3 nucleotides: TGTGCCAGCAGAAATCGGGACACTGAAGCTTTCTTT. Encoded protein: CASRNRDTEAFF. The V gene is TRBV6-6, the J gene TRBJ1-1; D call uncertain. This CDR3 is 12 amino acids long. Germline CDR1 and CDR2: MNHNY and SVGAGI (reference sequence). Trimming took 6 bases from V and 3 from J, leaving 8 bases between them.

The V call is TRBV7-2, the J call TRBJ2-2; TRBD1 might be the D (5 bases). The CDR3 is 14 amino acids. Trimming took 6 bases from V and 4 from J, leaving 12 bases between them. Germline CDR1 reads SGHTA; CDR2 reads FQGNSA. CDR3 protein: CASSSQASTGELFF. CDR3 sequence (DNA): TGTGCCAGCAGTTCACAGGCGAGCACCGGGGAGCTGTTTTTT.

The V and J genes are TRBV2 and TRBJ2-5, with D perhaps given as TRBD1 or TRBD2 (5 bases each). The CDR3 is made up of 13 amino acids. Trimming removed 6 bases at V and 5 bases at J, with 13 bases between. Germline lookup yields CDR1 SNHLY and CDR2 FYNNEI. The CDR3 coding sequence is TGTGCCAGCAGCTTTTACGAGGGGGAGACCCAGTACTTC. Amino acids: CASSFYEGETQYF.

This clone was seen a handful of times. The gene calls are TRBV7-9 and TRBJ1-1; weak D call: TRBD1 (5 bases). The germline V and J ends were trimmed by 2 bases and 5 bases, with 9 bases remaining between them. Per germline, CDR1 SEHNR and CDR2 FQNEAQ (reference sequence). The CDR3 has 13 amino acids. The CDR3 protein is CASSLKGQTEAFF. The CDR3 region has the DNA TGTGCCAGCAGCTTAAAGGGGCAAACTGAAGCTTTCTTT.

This chain links TRBV11-3 with TRBJ2-1, with TRBD2 identical over 10 bases. The CDR3 loop spans 16 amino acids. The V and J ends lost 1 base and 7 bases, in that order; junction bases with no gene match: 7. From germline, CDR1 is SGHNT and CDR2 YENEEA. The CDR3 bases are TGTGCCAGCAGCTTAGCGAGCGGGGGGGCCGCGAATGAGCAGTTCTTC. Translation: CASSLASGGAANEQFF.

V is TRBV5-1 and J is TRBJ2-2; D unresolved. This CDR3 has 12 residues. Germline lookup yields CDR1 SGHRS and CDR2 YFSETQ. V was clipped by 5 bases and J by 8 bases, with 10 bases between them. The CDR3 here is CASRATFGELFF. The DNA of the CDR3 is TGCGCCAGCAGGGCTACCTTTGGGGAGCTGTTTTTT.

This chain joins TRBV10-3 and TRBJ1-5, with a possible D match to TRBD1 (5 bases). CDR1 ENHRY and CDR2 SYGVKD come from the germline V gene. Trimming took 2 bases from V and 4 from J, leaving 12 bases between them. The CDR3 runs 15 residues. The CDR3 spells CAISEGAGYNQPQHF. The DNA of the CDR3 is TGTGCCATCAGTGAGGGGGCGGGATATAATCAGCCCCAGCATTTT.

V is TRBV19 and J is TRBJ2-3; 8 bases line up with TRBD2. The CDR3 runs to 14 residues. In germline, CDR1 is LNHDA, CDR2 SQIVND (reference sequence). V dropped 6 bases and J dropped 1; count of bases not matched to a gene: 3. CDR3: CASSPLAGTDTQYF. CDR3 DNA sequence: TGTGCCAGTAGCCCACTAGCGGGCACAGATACGCAGTATTTT.

The rearrangement uses TRBV7-9 and TRBJ1-4; D is uncertain. The germline V gene has CDR1 SEHNR and CDR2 FQNEAQ (reference sequence). The CDR3 is made up of 14 amino acids. Trimming pared 1 base from V and 5 bases from J, leaving 8 bases between. CDR3: CASSLGLGNEKLFF. The CDR3 DNA sequence: TGTGCCAGCAGCTTAGGCTTGGGGAATGAAAAACTGTTTTTT.